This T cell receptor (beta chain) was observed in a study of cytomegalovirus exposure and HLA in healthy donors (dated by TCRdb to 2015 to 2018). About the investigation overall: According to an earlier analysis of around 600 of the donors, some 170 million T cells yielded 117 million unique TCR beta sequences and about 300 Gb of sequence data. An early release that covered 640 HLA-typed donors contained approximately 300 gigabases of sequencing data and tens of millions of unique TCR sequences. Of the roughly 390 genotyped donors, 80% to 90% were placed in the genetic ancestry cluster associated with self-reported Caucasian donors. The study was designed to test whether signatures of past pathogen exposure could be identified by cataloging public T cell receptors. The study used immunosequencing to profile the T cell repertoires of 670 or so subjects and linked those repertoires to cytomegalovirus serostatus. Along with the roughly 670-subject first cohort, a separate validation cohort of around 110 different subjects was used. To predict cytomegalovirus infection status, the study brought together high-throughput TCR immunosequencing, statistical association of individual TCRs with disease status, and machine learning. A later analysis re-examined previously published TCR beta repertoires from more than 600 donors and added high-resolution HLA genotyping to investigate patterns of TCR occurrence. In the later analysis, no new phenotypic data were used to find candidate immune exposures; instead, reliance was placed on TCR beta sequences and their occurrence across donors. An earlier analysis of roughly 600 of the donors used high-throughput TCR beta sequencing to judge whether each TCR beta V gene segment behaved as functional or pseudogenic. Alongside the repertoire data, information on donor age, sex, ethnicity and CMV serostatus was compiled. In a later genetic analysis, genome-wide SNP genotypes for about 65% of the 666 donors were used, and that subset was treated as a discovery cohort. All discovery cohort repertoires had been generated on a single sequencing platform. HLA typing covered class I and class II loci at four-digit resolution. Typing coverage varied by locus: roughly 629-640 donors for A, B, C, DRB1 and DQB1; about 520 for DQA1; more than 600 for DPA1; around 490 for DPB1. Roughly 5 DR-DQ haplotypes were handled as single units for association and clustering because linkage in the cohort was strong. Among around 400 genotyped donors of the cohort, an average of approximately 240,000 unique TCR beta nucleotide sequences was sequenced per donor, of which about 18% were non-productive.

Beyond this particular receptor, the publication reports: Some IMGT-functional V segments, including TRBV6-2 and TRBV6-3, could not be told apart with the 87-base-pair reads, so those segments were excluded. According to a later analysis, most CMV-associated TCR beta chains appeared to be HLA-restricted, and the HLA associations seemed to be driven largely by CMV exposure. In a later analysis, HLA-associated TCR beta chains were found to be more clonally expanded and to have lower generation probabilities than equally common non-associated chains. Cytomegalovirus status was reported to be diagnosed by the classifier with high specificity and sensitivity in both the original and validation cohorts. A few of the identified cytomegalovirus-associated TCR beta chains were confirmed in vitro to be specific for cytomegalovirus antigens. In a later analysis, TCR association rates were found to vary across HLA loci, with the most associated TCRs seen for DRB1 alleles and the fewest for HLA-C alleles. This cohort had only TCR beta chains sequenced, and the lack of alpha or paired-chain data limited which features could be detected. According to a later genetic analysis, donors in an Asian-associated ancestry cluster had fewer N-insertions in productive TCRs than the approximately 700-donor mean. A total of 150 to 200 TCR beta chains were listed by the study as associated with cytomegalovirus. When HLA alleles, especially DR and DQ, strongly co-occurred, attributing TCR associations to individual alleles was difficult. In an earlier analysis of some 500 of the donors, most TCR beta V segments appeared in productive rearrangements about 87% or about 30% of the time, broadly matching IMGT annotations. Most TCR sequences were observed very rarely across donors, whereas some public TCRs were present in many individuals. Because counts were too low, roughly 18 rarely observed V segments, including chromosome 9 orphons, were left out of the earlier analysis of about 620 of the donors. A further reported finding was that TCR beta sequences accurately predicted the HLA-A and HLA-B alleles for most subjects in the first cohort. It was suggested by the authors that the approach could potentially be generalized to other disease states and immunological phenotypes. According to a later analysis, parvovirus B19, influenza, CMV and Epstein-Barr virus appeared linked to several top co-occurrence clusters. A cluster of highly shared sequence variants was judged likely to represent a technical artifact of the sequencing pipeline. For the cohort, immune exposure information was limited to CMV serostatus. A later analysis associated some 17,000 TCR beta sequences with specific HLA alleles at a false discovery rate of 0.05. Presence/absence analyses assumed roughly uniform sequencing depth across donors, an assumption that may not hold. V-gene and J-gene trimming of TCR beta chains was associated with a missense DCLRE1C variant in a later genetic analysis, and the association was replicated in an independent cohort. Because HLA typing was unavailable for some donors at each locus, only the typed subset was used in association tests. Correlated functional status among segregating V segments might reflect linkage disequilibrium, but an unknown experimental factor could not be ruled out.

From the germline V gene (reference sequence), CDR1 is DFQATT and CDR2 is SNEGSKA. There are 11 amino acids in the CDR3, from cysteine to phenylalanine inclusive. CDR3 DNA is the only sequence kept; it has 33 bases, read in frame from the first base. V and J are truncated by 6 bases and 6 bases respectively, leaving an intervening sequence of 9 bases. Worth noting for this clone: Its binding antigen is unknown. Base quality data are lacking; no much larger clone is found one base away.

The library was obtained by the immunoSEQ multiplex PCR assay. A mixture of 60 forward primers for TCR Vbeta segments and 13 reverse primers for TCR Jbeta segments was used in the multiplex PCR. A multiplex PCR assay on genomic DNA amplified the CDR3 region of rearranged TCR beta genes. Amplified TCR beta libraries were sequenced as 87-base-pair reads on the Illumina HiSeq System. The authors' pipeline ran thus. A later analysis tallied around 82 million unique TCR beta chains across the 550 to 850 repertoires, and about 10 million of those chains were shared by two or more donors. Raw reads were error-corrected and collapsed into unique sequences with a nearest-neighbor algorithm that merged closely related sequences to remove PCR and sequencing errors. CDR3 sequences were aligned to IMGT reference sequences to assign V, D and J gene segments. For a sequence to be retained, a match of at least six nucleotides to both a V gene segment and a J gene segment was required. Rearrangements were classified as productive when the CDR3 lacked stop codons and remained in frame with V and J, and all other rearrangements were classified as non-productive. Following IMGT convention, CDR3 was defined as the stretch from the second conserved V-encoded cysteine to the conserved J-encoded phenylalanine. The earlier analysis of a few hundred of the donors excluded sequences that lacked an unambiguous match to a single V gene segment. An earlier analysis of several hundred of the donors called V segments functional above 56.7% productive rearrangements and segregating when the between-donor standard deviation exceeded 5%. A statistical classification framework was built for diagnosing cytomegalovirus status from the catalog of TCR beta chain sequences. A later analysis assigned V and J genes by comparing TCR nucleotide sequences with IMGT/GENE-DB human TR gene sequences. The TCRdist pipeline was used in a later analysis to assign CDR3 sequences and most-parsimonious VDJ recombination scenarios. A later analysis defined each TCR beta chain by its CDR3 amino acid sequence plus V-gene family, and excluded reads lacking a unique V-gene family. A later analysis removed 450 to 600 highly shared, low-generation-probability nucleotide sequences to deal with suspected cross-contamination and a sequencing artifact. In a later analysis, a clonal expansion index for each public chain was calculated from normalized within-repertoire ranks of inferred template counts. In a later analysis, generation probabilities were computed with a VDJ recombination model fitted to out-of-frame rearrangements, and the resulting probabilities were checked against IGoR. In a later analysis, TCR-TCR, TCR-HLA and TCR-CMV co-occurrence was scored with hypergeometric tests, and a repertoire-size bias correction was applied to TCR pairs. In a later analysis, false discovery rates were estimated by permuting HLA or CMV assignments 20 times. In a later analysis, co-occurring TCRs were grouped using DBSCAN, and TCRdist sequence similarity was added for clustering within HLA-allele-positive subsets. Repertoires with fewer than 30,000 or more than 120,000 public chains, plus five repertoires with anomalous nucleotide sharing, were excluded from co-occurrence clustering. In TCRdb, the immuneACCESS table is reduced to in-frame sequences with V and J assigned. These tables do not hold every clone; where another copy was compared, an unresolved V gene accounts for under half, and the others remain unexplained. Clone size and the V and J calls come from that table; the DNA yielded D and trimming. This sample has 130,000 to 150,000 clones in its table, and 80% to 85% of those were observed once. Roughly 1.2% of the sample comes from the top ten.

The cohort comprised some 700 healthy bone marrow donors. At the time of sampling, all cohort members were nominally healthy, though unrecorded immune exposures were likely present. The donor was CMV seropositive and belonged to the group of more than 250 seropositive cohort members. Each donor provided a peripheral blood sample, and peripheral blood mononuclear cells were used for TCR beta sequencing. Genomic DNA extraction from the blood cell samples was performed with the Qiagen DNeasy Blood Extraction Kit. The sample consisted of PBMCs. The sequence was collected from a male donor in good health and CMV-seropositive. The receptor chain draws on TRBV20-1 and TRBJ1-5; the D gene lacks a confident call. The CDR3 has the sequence CSASGSQPQHF. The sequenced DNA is TGCAGTGCCAGTGGGAGTCAGCCCCAGCATTTT.